The sequence of this T cell receptor (beta chain) was determined in a study of vaccination effects on CD4 cells after COVID-19. Whole-study findings and limits: Pronounced clonal contraction occurred in clones induced by infection and by vaccine late after vaccination.

With 3 bases clipped from V and 1 base from J, the junction kept 3 bases outside the gene matches. Looked up from germline, CDR1 is SEHNR and CDR2 is FQNEAQ (reference sequence). This CDR3 spans 16 amino acids. ViraFEST used viral peptide pools to expand antigen-specific CD4+ T cells before sequencing. Once cultured for more than nine days, the cells underwent separation to obtain CD4+ T cells. Subjects were given two BNT162b2 or mRNA-1273 vaccine doses. Cells had half their medium changed to IL-2 medium on days 3 and 7. The method was immunoSEQ multiplex PCR; TCRdb's version includes in-frame clones alone and lacks a portion of them. This table has tens of thousands of clones, roughly 80% appearing once. In regard to this clone: Its matching antigen is unknown.

The TCR was taken from a human donor who received a COVID-19 vaccine. Some clones in this sample may be carry-over from other donors' samples. The chain employs TRBV7-9 and TRBJ2-2; the match to TRBD1 covers 9 bases. The sequences come from CD4+ T cells from PBMCs cultured with SARS-CoV-2 spike peptides, collected after COVID-19 vaccination. CDR3 DNA: TGTGCCAGCAGCTTCATGGGACAGGGGAACACCGGGGAGCTGTTTTTT. Its translation: CASSFMGQGNTGELFF.